One sample yielded the 11 T cell receptor beta chains listed below, sequenced in a study of CD8 T cells in Susac syndrome. Reverse transcription of about 0.5 to 1 ug RNA was carried out with random hexamers. TCRdb independently ran MiXCR on the immunoSEQ multiplex PCR reads; one entry per CDR3 protein. This table has under 200,000 distinct CDR3 sequences, 90% to 96% appearing once. The sample comprised CD4+ T cells from PBMCs. Receptors were obtained from a human donor with Susac syndrome.

The chain is built from TRBV7-9 and TRBJ2-7; unclear D gene. This CDR3 is 11 amino acids long. Trimming removed 5 bases from V and 9 bases from J, with 11 bases in between. Germline loops: CDR1 SEHNR, CDR2 FQNEAQ (reference sequence). CDR3 in DNA: TGTGCCAGCAGCGCCTCCCTATGGCAGTACTTC. Encoded protein: CASSASLWQYF.

The genes are TRBV18 and TRBJ1-1; D remains ambiguous. The CDR3 runs 14 residues. V was pared by 6 bases and J by 1 base, with 12 bases between. CDR1 and CDR2 (germline): KGHSH, LQKENI. DNA of the CDR3: TGTGCCAGCTCTTACACCGAAACGAACACTGAAGCTTTCTTT. It encodes CASSYTETNTEAFF.

This clonotype was observed a handful of times. This sequence joins TRBV30 and TRBJ2-1; D ambiguous. V was shortened by 0 bases and J by 7 bases, with 4 bases between the two germline ends. The CDR3 runs 11 residues. Germline loops: CDR1 GTSNPN, CDR2 SVGIG (reference sequence). The CDR3 bases are TGTGCCTGGAGTGTATTAAATGAGCAGTTCTTC. As protein: CAWSVLNEQFF.

The genes are TRBV28 and TRBJ1-1; D gene ambiguous. The CDR3 is 14 residues long. Germline V gene data show CDR1 as MDHEN and CDR2 as SYDVKM. V lost 6 bases to trimming and J lost 5 bases, with 16 bases between them. The CDR3 sequence is CASSRTVGETEAFF. As DNA, the CDR3 is TGTGCCAGCAGCCGCACAGTCGGGGAGACTGAAGCTTTCTTT. The whole variable domain, filled in from reference TRBV28 and TRBJ1-1, reads DVKVTQSSRYLVKRTGEKVFLECVQDMDHENMFWYRQDPGLGLRLIYFSYDVKMKEKGDIPEGYSVSREKKERFSLILESASTNQTSMYLCASSRTVGETEAFFGQGTRLTVV.

This chain connects TRBV28 to TRBJ2-4, with D tentatively TRBD1 (6 bases). V was trimmed by 5 bases and J by 1 base, leaving 15 bases between them. Looked up from germline, CDR1 is MDHEN and CDR2 is SYDVKM. The CDR3 sequence is 16 residues long. CDR3 bases: TGTGCCAGCAGTCTAATGGGGGCCCGGGCCAAAAACATTCAGTACTTC. This sequence encodes CASSLMGARAKNIQYF.

The chain is built from TRBV7-9 and TRBJ1-1; the match to TRBD1 covers 9 bases. The length of the CDR3 is 17 residues. CDR1 is SEHNR, CDR2 FQNEAQ, per germline (reference sequence). Trimming removed 5 bases from V and 4 bases from J; junction bases left unmatched: 14. Here the CDR3 DNA reads TGTGCCAGCAGCCGGCGGGACAGGGTGGTCCTTGGCACTGAAGCTTTCTTT. Residues: CASSRRDRVVLGTEAFF.

The chain links TRBV4-3 to TRBJ2-7, with 7 positions matching TRBD1. The CDR3 is 14 residues long. Looked up from germline, CDR1 is LGHNA and CDR2 is YSLEER. V shed 0 bases, J shed 4 bases, and the junction held 3 bases outside the gene matches. DNA for the CDR3: TGCGCCAGCAGCCAAGAGGTCAGGGGGTACGAGCAGTACTTC. This sequence encodes CASSQEVRGYEQYF.

This chain joins TRBV9 and TRBJ2-7; D not resolved. The CDR3 totals 11 residues. Trimming left V 0 bases short and J 7 bases short, with 5 bases between. CDR1 and CDR2 (germline): SGDLS, YYNGEE. CDR3: CASSVGAEQYF. The CDR3 DNA is TGTGCCAGCAGCGTAGGAGCAGAGCAGTACTTC.

The V call is TRBV20-1, the J call TRBJ2-7, with no clear D. The ends were cut back, 3 bases at V and 3 bases at J, with 9 bases in the middle. The CDR3 is 12 amino acids. CDR1 and CDR2 (germline): DFQATT, SNEGSKA (reference sequence). The CDR3 DNA sequence: TGCAGTGCTAGTAGGGCCTTCTACGAGCAGTACTTC. This translates into CSASRAFYEQYF.

This clonotype was picked up one time. This chain uses TRBV20-1 with TRBJ2-4; a possible D gene is TRBD2 (6 bases). The CDR3 is made up of 15 amino acids. The germline CDR1 and CDR2 sequences are DFQATT and SNEGSKA (reference sequence). With 1 base removed from V and 0 bases from J, the gap between germline ends came to 10 bases. CDR3 protein: CSARAAGLAKNIQYF. For the CDR3, the DNA is TGCAGTGCTAGAGCGGCGGGATTAGCCAAAAACATTCAGTACTTC.

V and J are TRBV7-9 and TRBJ2-4; 8 nucleotides align to TRBD1. The CDR3 consists of 13 residues. V trimming: 5 bases; J trimming: 8 bases; junction bases outside the gene matches: 5. In germline, CDR1 is SEHNR, CDR2 FQNEAQ (reference sequence). DNA of the CDR3: TGTGCCAGCAGCACACAGGGGGAGGACATTCAGTACTTC. Amino acid sequence: CASSTQGEDIQYF.